This passage covers 14 T cell receptor beta chains from one sample sequenced in a study of T cells in Graves' hyperthyroidism and ophthalmopathy. The source material, RNA transcripts, was used to amplify TCR beta CDR3 regions. The study used the HTBI primer set for a first-round RT-PCR of the TCR CDR3. MiXCR was run by TCRdb on the multiplex PCR reads, yielding one entry per CDR3 protein. The sample has almost 500,000 distinct CDR3 sequences, about 20% seen once. Sequenced input: blood. The receptors here all came from a woman in her seventies with Graves' ophthalmopathy.

The CDR3 sequence: CSARDVLASTDTQYF. The DNA for the CDR3 is TGCAGTGCTAGAGACGTACTGGCTAGCACAGATACGCAGTATTTT. This rearrangement joins TRBV20-1 to TRBJ2-3; no clear D. The CDR3 totals 15 residues. V was trimmed by 0 bases and J by 0 bases, leaving 10 bases between them. CDR1 and CDR2 from the germline V gene are DFQATT and SNEGSKA (reference sequence).

The chain has TRBV6-2 or TRBV6-3 and TRBJ1-2; D may be TRBD1 (5 bases). This CDR3 has 15 amino acids. Per germline, CDR1 MNHEY and CDR2 SVGEGT. V was cut by 7 bases and J by 4 bases, with 19 bases left in between. This CDR3 reads CASKARDPSIYGYTF. CDR3 DNA: TGTGCCAGCAAAGCCCGGGACCCAAGCATCTATGGCTACACCTTC.

This clonotype was observed a handful of times. The V call is TRBV7-2, the J call TRBJ1-2; D may be TRBD1 (6 bases). V lost 5 bases to trimming and J lost 1 base, with 11 bases between them. Germline CDR1 reads SGHTA; CDR2 reads FQGNSA. The CDR3 contains 14 residues. The CDR3 DNA follows: TGTGCCAGCAGCCAGCAGGGGTATAACTATGGCTACACCTTC. As protein: CASSQQGYNYGYTF.

The V call is TRBV7-9, the J call TRBJ1-6; tentative D call: TRBD1 (5 bases). The CDR3 totals 15 residues. Germline V gene lookup returns CDR1 SEHNR and CDR2 FQNEAQ (reference sequence). The V gene lost 1 base and the J gene lost 7 bases, with 11 bases spanning the gap. The CDR3 sequence is CASSLEAGTNSPLHF. DNA for the CDR3: TGTGCCAGCAGCTTAGAGGCAGGGACGAATTCACCCCTCCACTTT.

This chain joins TRBV9 and TRBJ1-3; D uncertain. The CDR3 is made up of 13 amino acids. The germline V gene has CDR1 SGDLS and CDR2 YYNGEE. Between the trimmed V and J ends, which lost 0 bases and 4 bases, there was a span of 5 bases. CDR3 bases: TGTGCCAGCAGCGTAGTAGGAGGAAACACCATATATTTT. This sequence encodes CASSVVGGNTIYF.

This clonotype has ten or more counts. This chain links TRBV11-2 with TRBJ2-3, with 9 bases that match TRBD1. This CDR3 has 15 residues. The V and J ends lost 8 bases and 6 bases, in that order; junction bases with no gene match: 12. Germline V gives CDR1 SGHAT, CDR2 FQNNGV. The CDR3 region is CASAPHGTGTDTQYF. The DNA of the CDR3 is TGTGCCAGCGCCCCGCATGGGACAGGGACTGATACGCAGTATTTT. Filled out from reference TRBV11-2 and TRBJ2-3, the complete variable domain reads EAGVAQSPRYKIIEKRQSVAFWCNPISGHATLYWYQQILGQGPKLLIQFQNNGVVDDSQLPKDRFSAERLKGVDSTLKIQPAKLEDSAVYLCASAPHGTGTDTQYFGPGTRLTVL.

This clonotype was observed a few times. The V call is TRBV14, the J call TRBJ2-3; D uncertain. V lost 2 bases, J lost 5 bases, and 17 bases lay in between. Germline CDR1 SGHDN, CDR2 FVKESK. This CDR3 has 16 amino acids. The CDR3 sequence: CASSQQLGSPRDTQYF. CDR3 in DNA: TGTGCCAGCAGCCAACAGTTGGGTAGCCCCCGAGATACGCAGTATTTT.

At least ten counts were recorded for this clonotype. V and J are TRBV12-3 or TRBV12-4 and TRBJ1-2; TRBD1 is a possible D gene (5 bases). With 6 bases removed from V and 8 bases from J, the gap between germline ends came to 13 bases. The CDR3 is made up of 12 amino acids. The CDR3: CASRRAGRGYTF. CDR3 sequence (DNA): TGTGCCAGCAGACGGGCAGGGAGAGGCTACACCTTC.

This chain connects TRBV10-1 to TRBJ2-5; D is possibly TRBD2 (5 bases). Per the germline V gene, CDR1 is WNHNN and CDR2 is SYGVQD (reference sequence). The CDR3 spans 13 residues. CDR3 in DNA: TGCATACTTAAGTCGGCGGGTGGAGAGACCCAGTACTTC. Protein product: CILKSAGGETQYF.

V and J are TRBV9 and TRBJ2-2, with 8 bases aligning to TRBD2. The CDR3 is 18 residues long. CDR1 is SGDLS, CDR2 YYNGEE, per germline. The J segment lost 0 bases and the V segment lost 6 bases, leaving 13 bases of the junction unmatched. The CDR3 DNA is TGTGCCAGCATCTTCAGATCTAGCGGGCTACCGAACACCGGGGAGCTGTTTTTT. Translated: CASIFRSSGLPNTGELFF.

The chain couples TRBV11-1 to TRBJ1-2; TRBD1 aligns across 9 bases. CDR1 SGHAT and CDR2 FQDESV come from the germline V gene (reference sequence). The CDR3 has 15 residues. V lost 5 bases, J lost 2 bases, and 6 bases stayed unmatched. For the CDR3, the DNA is TGTGCCAGCAGCCCTCCGGGACAGGGCAACTATGGCTACACCTTC. It specifies CASSPPGQGNYGYTF.

This clonotype was observed a few times. The chain joins TRBV5-1 to TRBJ1-1; D remains ambiguous. The CDR3 has 15 amino acids. Germline V lookup: CDR1 SGHRS, CDR2 YFSETQ. V was pared by 4 bases and J by 7 bases, with 20 bases between. CDR3 region: CASSPLGLGEGEAFF. The CDR3 region has the DNA TGCGCCAGCAGCCCATTAGGACTGGGTGAGGGTGAAGCTTTCTTT.

There are a few counts of this clonotype. The V gene is TRBV10-3, the J gene TRBJ1-5; 7 bases agree with TRBD1. This CDR3 has 14 amino acids. With 7 bases clipped from V and 6 bases from J, the junction kept 9 bases outside the gene matches. The germline V gene has CDR1 ENHRY and CDR2 SYGVKD. CDR3 DNA sequence: TGTGCCATCAATCCAGGGGGACTAGGTCAGCCCCAGCATTTT. Its translation is CAINPGGLGQPQHF.

The table lists this clonotype with a few counts. The chain links TRBV27 to TRBJ1-5; a weak D match, TRBD1 (5 bases). The ends were cut back, 7 bases at V and 5 bases at J, with 24 bases in the middle. CDR1 and CDR2 from the germline V gene are MNHEY and SMNVEV (reference sequence). The CDR3 is made up of 17 amino acids. The CDR3: CASIPRGMWRSHQPQHF. CDR3 in DNA: TGTGCCAGCATCCCGAGGGGAATGTGGAGGTCGCATCAGCCCCAGCATTTT.